This T cell receptor beta chain was documented in a study of T cells in Graves' hyperthyroidism and ophthalmopathy. There were TCR beta CDR3 regions amplified from RNA transcripts. When the TCR CDR3 underwent first-round RT-PCR, the HTBI primer set was used. From the multiplex PCR reads, TCRdb called clonotypes with MiXCR, one entry per CDR3 protein. The sample carries hundreds of thousands of distinct CDR3 sequences, approximately 14% recorded once. Regarding the study as a whole: The authors' 13 V-J model separated ophthalmopathy from stable hyperthyroidism. Blood shared most expanded thyroid clonotypes above 0.001.

This clonotype was observed a few times. Its antigen is undetermined. V dropped 6 bases and J dropped 7 bases, with 15 bases sitting between them. Per the germline V gene, CDR1 is MDHEN and CDR2 is SYDVKM. The CDR3 is 14 residues long. This TCR was recovered from a woman in her late teens or twenties with Graves' hyperthyroidism. The V call is TRBV28, the J call TRBJ1-4, with no clear D. Sequenced material: blood. CDR3 DNA: TGTGCCAGCAGCCGGGATGTATCGCGTGAAAAACTGTTTTTT. This translates into CASSRDVSREKLFF.